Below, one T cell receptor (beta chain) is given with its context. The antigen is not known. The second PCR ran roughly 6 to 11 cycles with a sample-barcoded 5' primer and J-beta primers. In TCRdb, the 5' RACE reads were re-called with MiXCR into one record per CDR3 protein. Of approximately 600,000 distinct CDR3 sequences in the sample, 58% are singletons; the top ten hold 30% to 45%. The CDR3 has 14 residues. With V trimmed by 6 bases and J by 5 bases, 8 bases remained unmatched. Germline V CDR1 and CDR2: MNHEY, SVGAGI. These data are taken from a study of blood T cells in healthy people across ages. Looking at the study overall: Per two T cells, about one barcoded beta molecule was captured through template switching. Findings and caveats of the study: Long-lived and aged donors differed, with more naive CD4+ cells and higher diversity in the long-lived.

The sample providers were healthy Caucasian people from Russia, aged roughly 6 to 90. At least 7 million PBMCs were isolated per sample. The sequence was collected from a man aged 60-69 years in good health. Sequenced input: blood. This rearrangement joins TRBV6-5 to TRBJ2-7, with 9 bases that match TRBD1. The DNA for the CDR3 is TGTGCCAGCAGGCGACAGGGGGTAGTGGACGAGCAGTACTTC. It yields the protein CASRRQGVVDEQYF.